The T cell receptor (beta chain) described here comes from a study of T cell repertoires in cytomegalovirus infection. Study-level information: It can be stated that public TCR beta signatures indicated CMV infection as well as a matching HLA type.

In germline, CDR1 is MNHEY, CDR2 SMNVEV (reference sequence). Trimming took 7 bases from V and 1 from J, leaving 16 bases between them. CDR3 length: 15 residues. With respect to this clonotype: The target antigen is unknown.

TCRdb reanalysed the reads using MiXCR and keeps one entry per CDR3 protein. The repertoire holds 570,000 or so distinct CDR3 sequences, with almost 40% as singletons. V gene TRBV27 combines with J gene TRBJ1-1, with D perhaps matching TRBD1 (5 bases). The sequencing used cultured PBMCs, collected from culture after CMV antigen stimulation. This sequence was found in a human donor in good health (CMV status not recorded). Some clones in this sample may be carry-over from other donors' samples. The CDR3 coding sequence is TGTGCCAGCAACACATTACAGGAGAAGAACACTGAAGCTTTCTTT. Amino acid sequence: CASNTLQEKNTEAFF.